This entry concerns a single T cell receptor (beta chain). Seattle cases were enrolled at active infection and followed longitudinally. Trimming left V 5 bases short and J 8 bases short, with 12 bases between. The CDR3 has 12 residues. From germline, CDR1 is MDHEN and CDR2 SYDVKM. Methods used by the authors: Estimates of nucleated cell counts were drawn from the amplification of reference gene primers. Measured with immunoSEQ multiplex PCR; TCRdb has only the in-frame clones, and not every one. Clone size and V and J calls were adopted from that table, with D and trimming inferred from the DNA. The sample consists of 68,000 or so clones, around 90% of them appearing once. This entry belongs to a study of blood T cell repertoires in COVID-19. Study summary: Sites in the United States, Italy and Spain provided acute and convalescent COVID-19 samples. Sources were T cells, B-cell-depleted T cells, or PBMCs; the material itself was cDNA or gDNA.

The chain joins TRBV28 to TRBJ1-2, with unresolved D. The clonotype comes from a man in his forties with COVID-19, enrolled during active disease. What was sequenced was peripheral blood. For the CDR3, the DNA is TGTGCCAGCAGTCCCCCCCGCGGGGGCTACACCTTC. Amino acids: CASSPPRGGYTF.